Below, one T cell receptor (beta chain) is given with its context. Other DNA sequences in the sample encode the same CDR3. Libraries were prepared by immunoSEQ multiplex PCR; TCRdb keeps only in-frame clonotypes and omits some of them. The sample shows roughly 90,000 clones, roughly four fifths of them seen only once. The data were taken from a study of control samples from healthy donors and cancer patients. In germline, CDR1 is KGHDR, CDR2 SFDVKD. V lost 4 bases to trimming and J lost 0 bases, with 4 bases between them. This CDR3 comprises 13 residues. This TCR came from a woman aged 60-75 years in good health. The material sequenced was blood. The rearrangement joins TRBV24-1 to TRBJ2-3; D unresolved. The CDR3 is CATSESSTDTQYF. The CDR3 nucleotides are TGTGCCACCAGTGAGTCAAGCACAGATACGCAGTATTTT.